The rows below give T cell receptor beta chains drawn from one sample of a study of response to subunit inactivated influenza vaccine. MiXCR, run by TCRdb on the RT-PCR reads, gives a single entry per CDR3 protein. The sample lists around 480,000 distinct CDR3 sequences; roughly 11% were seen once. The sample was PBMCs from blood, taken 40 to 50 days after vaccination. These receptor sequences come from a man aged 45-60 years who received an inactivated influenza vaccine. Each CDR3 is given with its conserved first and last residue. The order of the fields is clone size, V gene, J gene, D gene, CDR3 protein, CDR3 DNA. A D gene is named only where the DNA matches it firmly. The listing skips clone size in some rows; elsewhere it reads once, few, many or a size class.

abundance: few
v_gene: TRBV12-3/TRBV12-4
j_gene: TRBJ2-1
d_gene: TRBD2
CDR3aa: CASKGLAGEIYNEQFF
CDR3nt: TGTGCCAGCAAGGGGCTAGCGGGAGAGATTTACAATGAGCAGTTCTTC

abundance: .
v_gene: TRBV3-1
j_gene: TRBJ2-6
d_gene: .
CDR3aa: CASSPQAGANVLTF
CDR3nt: TGTGCCAGCAGCCCTCAAGCTGGGGCCAACGTCCTGACTTTC

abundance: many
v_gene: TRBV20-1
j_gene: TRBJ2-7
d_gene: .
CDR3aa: CSARRGYEQYF
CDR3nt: TGCAGTGCTAGGCGGGGATACGAGCAGTACTTC

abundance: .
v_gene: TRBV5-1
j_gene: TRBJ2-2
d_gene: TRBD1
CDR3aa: CASSLSGQGNTGELFF
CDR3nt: TGCGCCAGCAGCTTGTCGGGACAGGGAAACACCGGGGAGCTGTTTTTT

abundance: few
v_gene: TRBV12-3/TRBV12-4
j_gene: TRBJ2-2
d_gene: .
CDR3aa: CASSFSEGNTGELFF
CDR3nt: TGTGCCAGCAGTTTCAGCGAAGGGAACACCGGGGAGCTGTTTTTT

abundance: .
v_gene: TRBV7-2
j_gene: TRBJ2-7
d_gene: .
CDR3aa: CASSFRLGLYEQYF
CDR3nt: TGTGCCAGCAGCTTTAGGCTGGGGTTGTACGAGCAGTACTTC

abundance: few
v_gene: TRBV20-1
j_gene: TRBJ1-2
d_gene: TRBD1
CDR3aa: CSASGTANYGYTF
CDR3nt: TGCAGTGCTAGCGGGACAGCTAACTATGGCTACACCTTC

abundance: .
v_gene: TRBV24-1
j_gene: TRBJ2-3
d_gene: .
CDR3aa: CATSDFGGAPDTQYF
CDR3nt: TGTGCCACCAGTGATTTCGGAGGAGCTCCCGACACGCAGTATTTT

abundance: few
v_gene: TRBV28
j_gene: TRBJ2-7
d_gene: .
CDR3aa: CASSPIWTSSYEQYF
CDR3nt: TGTGCCAGCAGTCCTATCTGGACATCTTCCTACGAGCAGTACTTC

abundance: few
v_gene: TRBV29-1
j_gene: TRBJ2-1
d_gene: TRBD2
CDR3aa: CSVAGPRGVSEQFF
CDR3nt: TGCAGCGTCGCCGGACCTCGGGGGGTATCTGAGCAGTTCTTC

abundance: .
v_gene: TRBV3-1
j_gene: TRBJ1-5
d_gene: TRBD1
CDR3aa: CASSQESGTGLQPQHF
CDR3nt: TGTGCCAGCAGCCAGGAGTCCGGGACAGGGCTCCAGCCCCAGCATTTT

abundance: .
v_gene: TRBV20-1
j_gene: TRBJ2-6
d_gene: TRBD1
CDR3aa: CSADRDRGILAGANVLTF
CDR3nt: TGCAGTGCTGACCGGGACAGGGGAATTTTAGCTGGGGCCAACGTCCTGACTTTC

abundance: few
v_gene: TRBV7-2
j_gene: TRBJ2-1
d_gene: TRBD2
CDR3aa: CASSSESGGRNEQFF
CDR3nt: TGTGCCAGCAGCTCCGAGTCGGGGGGGAGGAATGAGCAGTTCTTC

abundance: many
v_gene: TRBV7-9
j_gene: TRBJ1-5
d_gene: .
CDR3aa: CASSLARNQPQHF
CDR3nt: TGTGCCAGCAGCTTAGCCCGTAATCAGCCCCAGCATTTT

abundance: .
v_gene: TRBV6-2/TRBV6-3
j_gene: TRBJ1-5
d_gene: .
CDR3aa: CASSYSKLGNQPQHF
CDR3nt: TGTGCCAGCAGTTACTCCAAGCTCGGCAATCAGCCCCAGCATTTT

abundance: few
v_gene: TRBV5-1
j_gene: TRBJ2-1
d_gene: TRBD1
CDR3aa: CASSGDSYNEQFF
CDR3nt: TGCGCCAGCAGTGGGGACAGCTACAATGAGCAGTTCTTC

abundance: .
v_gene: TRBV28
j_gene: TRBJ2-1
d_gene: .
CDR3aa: CASSLFRTTYNEQFF
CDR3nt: TGTGCCAGCAGTTTATTCAGGACCACCTACAATGAGCAGTTCTTC

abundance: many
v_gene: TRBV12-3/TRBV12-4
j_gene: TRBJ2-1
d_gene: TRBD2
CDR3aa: CASSLPFGERGITNEQFF
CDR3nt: TGTGCCAGCAGTTTGCCTTTCGGGGAGCGGGGGATTACCAATGAGCAGTTCTTC

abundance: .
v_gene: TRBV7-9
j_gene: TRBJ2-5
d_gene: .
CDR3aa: CASKAPRETQYF
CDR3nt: TGTGCCAGCAAGGCCCCTCGGGAGACCCAGTACTTC

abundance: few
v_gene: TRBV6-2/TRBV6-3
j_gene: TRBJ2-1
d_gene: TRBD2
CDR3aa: CASRGGAGSSYNEQFF
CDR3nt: TGTGCCAGCAGGGGTGGAGCGGGGAGCTCCTACAATGAGCAGTTCTTC

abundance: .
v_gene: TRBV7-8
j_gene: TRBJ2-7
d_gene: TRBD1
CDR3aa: CASSKRDRVAYEQYF
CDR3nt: TGTGCCAGCAGCAAACGGGACAGGGTAGCCTACGAGCAGTACTTC

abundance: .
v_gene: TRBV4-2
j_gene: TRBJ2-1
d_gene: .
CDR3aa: CASSQEEALTSLQFF
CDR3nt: TGTGCCAGCAGCCAAGAGGAAGCTCTGACCAGCTTGCAGTTCTTC

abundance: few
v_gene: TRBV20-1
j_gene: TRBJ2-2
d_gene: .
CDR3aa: CSARPLAQTGELFF
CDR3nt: TGCAGTGCTAGGCCCCTAGCGCAAACCGGGGAGCTGTTTTTT

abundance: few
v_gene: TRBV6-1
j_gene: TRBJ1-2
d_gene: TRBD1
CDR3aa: CASSPPGTGGLGGYTF
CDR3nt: TGTGCCAGCAGTCCTCCCGGGACAGGGGGCCTGGGTGGCTACACCTTC

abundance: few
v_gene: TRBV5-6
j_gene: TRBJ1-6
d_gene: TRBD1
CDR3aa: CASSPRTGHYNSPLHF
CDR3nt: TGTGCCAGCAGCCCTAGGACAGGGCACTATAATTCACCCCTCCACTTT

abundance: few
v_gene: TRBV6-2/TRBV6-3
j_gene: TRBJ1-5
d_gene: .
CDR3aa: CASSYGGGIGNQPQHF
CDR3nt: TGTGCCAGCAGTTACGGTGGGGGGATTGGGAATCAGCCCCAGCATTTT

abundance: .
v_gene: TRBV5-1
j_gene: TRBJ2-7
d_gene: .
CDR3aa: CASSHGGPEHEQYF
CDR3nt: TGCGCCAGCAGCCACGGAGGACCGGAACACGAGCAGTACTTC

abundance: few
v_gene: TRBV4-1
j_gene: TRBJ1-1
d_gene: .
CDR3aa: CASSQGPENTEAFF
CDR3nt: TGCGCCAGCAGCCAGGGGCCGGAGAACACTGAAGCTTTCTTT

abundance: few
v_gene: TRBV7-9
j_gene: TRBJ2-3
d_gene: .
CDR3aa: CASSTWADTQYF
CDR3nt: TGTGCCAGCAGCACTTGGGCAGATACGCAGTATTTT

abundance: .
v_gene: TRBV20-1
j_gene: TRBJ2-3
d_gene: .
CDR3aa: CSARAPPRSTDTQYF
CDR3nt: TGCAGTGCTAGAGCCCCACCGCGCAGCACAGATACGCAGTATTTT

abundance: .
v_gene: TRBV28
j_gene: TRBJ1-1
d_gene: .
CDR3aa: CASSFWESGDTEAFF
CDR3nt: TGTGCCAGCAGTTTTTGGGAGTCTGGGGACACTGAAGCTTTCTTT

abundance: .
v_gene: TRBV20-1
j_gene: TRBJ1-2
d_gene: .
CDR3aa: CSARDSSPSGGRGTMGYTF
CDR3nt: TGCAGTGCTAGAGATTCATCCCCCTCGGGAGGACGCGGCACTATGGGGTACACCTTC

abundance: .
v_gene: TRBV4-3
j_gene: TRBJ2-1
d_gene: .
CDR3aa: CASSPSFGGSSYNEQFF
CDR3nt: TGCGCCAGCAGCCCGTCTTTTGGGGGAAGCTCCTACAATGAGCAGTTCTTC

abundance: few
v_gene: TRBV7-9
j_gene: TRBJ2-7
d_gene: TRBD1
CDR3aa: CASSEENRGNTYEQYF
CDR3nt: TGTGCCAGCAGCGAAGAGAACAGGGGAAACACCTACGAGCAGTACTTC

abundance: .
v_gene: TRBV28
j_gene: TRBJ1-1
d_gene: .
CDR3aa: CASSFYGGPTEAFF
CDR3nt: TGTGCCAGCAGTTTTTATGGGGGGCCCACTGAAGCTTTCTTT

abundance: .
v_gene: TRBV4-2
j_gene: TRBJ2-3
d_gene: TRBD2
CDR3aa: CASSQGGAGNSDTQDF
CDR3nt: TGTGCCAGCAGCCAAGGCGGAGCGGGAAACTCAGATACGCAGGATTTT

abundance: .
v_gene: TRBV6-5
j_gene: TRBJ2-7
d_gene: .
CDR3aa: CASSLTEMLSYEQYF
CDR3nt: TGTGCCAGCAGTTTGACAGAAATGCTCTCCTACGAGCAGTACTTC

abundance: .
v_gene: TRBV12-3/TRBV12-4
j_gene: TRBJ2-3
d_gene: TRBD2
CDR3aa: CAGSGLAGGDTQYF
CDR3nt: TGTGCCGGATCGGGACTAGCGGGGGGAGATACGCAGTATTTT

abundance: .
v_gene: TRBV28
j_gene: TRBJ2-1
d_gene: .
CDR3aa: CASSFGLYNEQFF
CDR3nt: TGTGCCAGCAGTTTCGGCTTATACAATGAGCAGTTCTTC

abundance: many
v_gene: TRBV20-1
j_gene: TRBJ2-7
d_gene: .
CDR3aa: CSARDLGGGVSYEQYF
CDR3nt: TGCAGTGCTAGAGATTTAGGGGGGGGAGTGTCCTACGAGCAGTACTTC

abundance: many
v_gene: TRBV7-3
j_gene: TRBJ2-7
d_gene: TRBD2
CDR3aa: CASSGLRTLAGGTYEQYF
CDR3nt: TGTGCCAGCAGCGGGCTCCGGACACTAGCGGGAGGAACCTACGAGCAGTACTTC

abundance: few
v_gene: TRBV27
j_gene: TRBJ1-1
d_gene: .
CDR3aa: CASSINLNTEAFF
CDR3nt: TGTGCCAGCAGTATTAACCTGAACACTGAAGCTTTCTTT

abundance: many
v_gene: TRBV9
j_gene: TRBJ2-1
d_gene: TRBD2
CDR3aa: CASSAAGPLYNEQFF
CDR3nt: TGTGCCAGCAGCGCAGCGGGACCCCTCTACAATGAGCAGTTCTTC

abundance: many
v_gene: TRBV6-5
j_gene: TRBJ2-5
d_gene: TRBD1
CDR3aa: CASSSHYTGTAQDSRYF
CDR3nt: TGTGCCAGCAGTTCCCACTATACCGGGACAGCCCAAGATAGTCGGTACTTC

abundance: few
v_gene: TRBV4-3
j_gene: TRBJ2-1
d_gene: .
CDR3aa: CASSQDFGGYNEQFF
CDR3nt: TGCGCCAGCAGCCAAGATTTCGGGGGCTACAATGAGCAGTTCTTC

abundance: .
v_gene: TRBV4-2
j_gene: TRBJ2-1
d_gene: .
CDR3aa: CASSQDSANNEQFF
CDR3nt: TGTGCCAGCAGCCAAGATAGCGCAAACAATGAGCAGTTCTTC

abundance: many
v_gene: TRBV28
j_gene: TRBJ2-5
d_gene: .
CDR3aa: CASSSHRVGETQYF
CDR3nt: TGTGCCAGCAGTTCACACAGGGTGGGAGAGACCCAGTACTTC

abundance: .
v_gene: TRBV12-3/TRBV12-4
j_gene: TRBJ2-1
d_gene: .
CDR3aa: CASSLVRVKDNEQFF
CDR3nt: TGTGCCAGCAGTTTAGTACGAGTTAAAGACAATGAGCAGTTCTTC

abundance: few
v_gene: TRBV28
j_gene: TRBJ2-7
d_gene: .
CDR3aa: CASSLSAGTRSSYEQYF
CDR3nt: TGTGCCAGCAGTTTATCAGCCGGGACGAGGAGCTCCTACGAGCAGTACTTC

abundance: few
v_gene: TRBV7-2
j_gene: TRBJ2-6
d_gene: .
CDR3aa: CASSLARGAAGLLTF
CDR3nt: TGTGCCAGCAGCTTAGCCAGGGGCGCGGCGGGGCTTTTGACTTTC

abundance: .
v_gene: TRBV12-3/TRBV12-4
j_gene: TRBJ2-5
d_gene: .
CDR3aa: CASSMGHQETQYF
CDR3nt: TGTGCCAGCAGTATGGGACACCAAGAGACCCAGTACTTC

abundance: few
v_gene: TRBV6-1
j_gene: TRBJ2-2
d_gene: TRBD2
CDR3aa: CASSTGTSAGELFF
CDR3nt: TGTGCCAGCAGTACCGGGACTAGCGCCGGGGAGCTGTTTTTT

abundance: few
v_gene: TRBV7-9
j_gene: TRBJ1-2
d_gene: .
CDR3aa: CASSLSDPNGYTF
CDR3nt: TGTGCCAGCAGCTTGTCGGACCCAAATGGCTACACCTTC

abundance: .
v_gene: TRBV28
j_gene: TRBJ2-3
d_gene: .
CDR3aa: CASSMAKDTQYF
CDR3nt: TGTGCCAGCAGTATGGCAAAAGATACGCAGTATTTT